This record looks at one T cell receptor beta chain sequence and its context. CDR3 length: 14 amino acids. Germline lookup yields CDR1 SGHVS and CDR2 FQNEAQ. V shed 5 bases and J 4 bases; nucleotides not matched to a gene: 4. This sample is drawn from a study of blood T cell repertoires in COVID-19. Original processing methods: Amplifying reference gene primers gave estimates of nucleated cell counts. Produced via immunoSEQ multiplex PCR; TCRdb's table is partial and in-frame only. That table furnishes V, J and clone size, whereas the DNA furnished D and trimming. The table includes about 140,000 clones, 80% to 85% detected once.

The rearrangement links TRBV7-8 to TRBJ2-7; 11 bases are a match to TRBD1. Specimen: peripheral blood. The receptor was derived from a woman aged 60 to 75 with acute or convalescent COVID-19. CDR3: CASSPGTGGYEQYF. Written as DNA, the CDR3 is TGTGCCAGCAGCCCCGGGACAGGGGGATACGAGCAGTACTTC.